This T cell receptor (beta chain) was recorded in a study of T cells in Graves' hyperthyroidism and ophthalmopathy. Whole-study context: Peripheral blood was taken when the disease was first diagnosed, before any treatment began.

This clonotype was seen repeatedly, ten times or more. The investigators amplified TCR beta CDR3 regions from RNA transcripts. TCR CDR3 underwent first-round RT-PCR with the HTBI primer set. TCRdb analysed the multiplex PCR reads with MiXCR anew, one entry per CDR3 protein. The table records 250,000 to 300,000 distinct CDR3 sequences, 13% of them present only once. The CDR3 contains 15 residues. V lost 5 bases, J lost 6 bases, and 17 bases lay in between. CDR1 is SGHTA and CDR2 is FQGTGA in the germline V gene. Input material: blood. The source of this sequence is a woman aged 30 to 39 with Graves' hyperthyroidism that later progressed to Graves' ophthalmopathy. This sequence joins TRBV7-3 and TRBJ2-1; maybe TRBD2 (5 bases). The CDR3: CASSPRAGWANEQFF. CDR3 nucleotides: TGTGCCAGCAGCCCCCGGGCGGGTTGGGCCAATGAGCAGTTCTTC.